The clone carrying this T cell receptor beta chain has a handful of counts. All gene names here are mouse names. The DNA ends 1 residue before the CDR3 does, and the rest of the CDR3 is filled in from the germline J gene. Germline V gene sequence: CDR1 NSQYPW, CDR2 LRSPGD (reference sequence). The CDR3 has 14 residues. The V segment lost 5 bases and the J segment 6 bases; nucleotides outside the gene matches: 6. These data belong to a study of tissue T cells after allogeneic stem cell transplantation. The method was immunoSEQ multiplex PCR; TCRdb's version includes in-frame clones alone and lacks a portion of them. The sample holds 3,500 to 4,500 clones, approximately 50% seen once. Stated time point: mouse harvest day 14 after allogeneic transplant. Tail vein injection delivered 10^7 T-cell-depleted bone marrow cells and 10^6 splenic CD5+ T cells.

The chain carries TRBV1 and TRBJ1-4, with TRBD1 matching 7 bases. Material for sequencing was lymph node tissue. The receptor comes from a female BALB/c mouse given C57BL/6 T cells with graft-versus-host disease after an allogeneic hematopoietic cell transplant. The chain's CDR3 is CTCSPTGRDERLFF. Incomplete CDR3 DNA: TGCACCTGCAGTCCGACAGGGAGGGACGAAAGATTATTT.